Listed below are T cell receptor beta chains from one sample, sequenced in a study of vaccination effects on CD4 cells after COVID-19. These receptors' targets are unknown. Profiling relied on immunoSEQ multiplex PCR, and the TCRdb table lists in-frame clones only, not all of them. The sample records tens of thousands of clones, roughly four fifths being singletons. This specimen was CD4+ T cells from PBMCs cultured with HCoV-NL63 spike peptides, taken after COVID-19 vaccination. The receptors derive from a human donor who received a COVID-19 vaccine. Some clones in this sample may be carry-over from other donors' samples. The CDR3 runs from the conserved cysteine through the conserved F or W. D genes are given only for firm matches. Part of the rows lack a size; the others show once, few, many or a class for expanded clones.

CDR3 DNA: TGCGCCAGCAGCTTGGCCCCTCCGATTTGGGGGGCCCCCCCTCTGAACACAGATACGCAGTATTTT
CDR3 protein: CASSLAPPIWGAPPLNTDTQYF
J gene: TRBJ2-3
V gene: TRBV5-1
D gene: NA
clone size: NA
CDR3 length: 22

CDR3 DNA: TGCGCCAGCAGCATCGGGGCTCTAGCGGGGGTTACGGATGAGCAGTTCTTC
CDR3 protein: CASSIGALAGVTDEQFF
J gene: TRBJ2-1
V gene: TRBV5-1
D gene: TRBD2
clone size: NA
CDR3 length: 17

CDR3 DNA: TGTGCCAGCAGTTACTCGACAGGGACTGGCTACACCTTC
CDR3 protein: CASSYSTGTGYTF
J gene: TRBJ1-2
V gene: TRBV6-5
D gene: TRBD1
clone size: NA
CDR3 length: 13

CDR3 DNA: TGCGCCAGCAGCTTTCTGGGAGGGCGAGGCACAGATACGCAGTATTTT
CDR3 protein: CASSFLGGRGTDTQYF
J gene: TRBJ2-3
V gene: TRBV5-1
D gene: TRBD2
clone size: NA
CDR3 length: 16

CDR3 DNA: TGTGCCAGCAGCTTAGTAAGGCTAACTAGCGGGGAGATCAAAGAGACCCAGTACTTC
CDR3 protein: CASSLVRLTSGEIKETQYF
J gene: TRBJ2-5
V gene: TRBV7-9
D gene: TRBD2
clone size: NA
CDR3 length: 19

CDR3 DNA: TGCGCCAGCAGCTTGGTGCTAGCGGGGGGCCTAAAGACCCAGTACTTC
CDR3 protein: CASSLVLAGGLKTQYF
J gene: TRBJ2-5
V gene: TRBV5-1
D gene: TRBD2
clone size: NA
CDR3 length: 16

CDR3 DNA: TGTGCCAGCAGCTACGGACTAGTACCAGGAGAGACCCAGTACTTC
CDR3 protein: CASSYGLVPGETQYF
J gene: TRBJ2-5
V gene: TRBV3-1/TRBV3-2
D gene: TRBD2
clone size: NA
CDR3 length: 15

CDR3 DNA: TGTGCCAGCAGCCTCGCAATAGCGGGGGGGCCAGGACAAGAGACCCAGTACTTC
CDR3 protein: CASSLAIAGGPGQETQYF
J gene: TRBJ2-5
V gene: TRBV11-2
D gene: TRBD2
clone size: NA
CDR3 length: 18

CDR3 DNA: TGTGCCAGTGCAGAGGCGACCCCTAACTATGGCTACACCTTC
CDR3 protein: CASAEATPNYGYTF
J gene: TRBJ1-2
V gene: TRBV6-5
D gene: NA
clone size: NA
CDR3 length: 14

CDR3 DNA: TGTGCCAGCAGGGTCCTCGGGATGGATTCACCCCTCCACTTT
CDR3 protein: CASRVLGMDSPLHF
J gene: TRBJ1-6
V gene: TRBV6-5
D gene: NA
clone size: NA
CDR3 length: 14

CDR3 DNA: TGTGCCAGCAGTGCCGGGACAGCTTATTCACCCCTCCACTTT
CDR3 protein: CASSAGTAYSPLHF
J gene: TRBJ1-6
V gene: TRBV6-6
D gene: TRBD1
clone size: NA
CDR3 length: 14

CDR3 DNA: TGTGCCAGCAGCCCCGGGTCAGTGAGTAACTATGGCTACACCTTC
CDR3 protein: CASSPGSVSNYGYTF
J gene: TRBJ1-2
V gene: TRBV7-2
D gene: NA
clone size: NA
CDR3 length: 15

CDR3 DNA: TGTGCCAGCAGCTTAGGAACGGGTAAAGTAGGTCAGCCCCAGCATTTT
CDR3 protein: CASSLGTGKVGQPQHF
J gene: TRBJ1-5
V gene: TRBV7-9
D gene: NA
clone size: few
CDR3 length: 16